This TCR beta chain originates from a study of T-cell memory formation after mild COVID-19. Looking at the study overall: Among the donors, TCR clusters were largely specific to each donor.

Study outcomes and limitations: SARS-CoV-2 specificity was not confirmed for second-wave clones peaking on day 37. Clones that got smaller from day 15 to 85 had even CD4/CD8, while clones growing later tipped toward CD4+.

TCR alpha and TCR beta cDNA libraries with sample barcodes and UMIs came from 5'RACE using constant-segment primers. TCRdb analysed the 5' RACE reads with MiXCR anew, one entry per CDR3 protein. The repertoire holds around 420,000 distinct CDR3 sequences, roughly 26% seen once, with 8.5% to 10% in the top ten. CDR3 size: 13 residues. Germline lookup yields CDR1 LNHNV and CDR2 YYDKDF (reference sequence). V was clipped by 1 base and J by 7 bases, with 7 bases between them. As regards this clonotype: Its antigen remains unidentified.

V is TRBV15 and J is TRBJ2-2; unclear D gene. The source of this sequence is an adult woman who had mild COVID-19 (a few samples of this study predate the infection). Cell type and time point are not known. What was sequenced was PBMCs or a T cell subset sorted from them (not recorded which). The DNA of the CDR3 is TGTGCCACCAGCAGAGGGGGATTCGGGGAGCTGTTTTTT. It translates to CATSRGGFGELFF.